Shown below are 31 T cell receptor beta chains from a single sample sequenced in a study of post-analysis software for immune sequencing data. Unique molecular identifiers were carried by the TCR beta cDNA libraries. TCRdb passed the PCR reads through MiXCR, listing each CDR3 protein once. Of some 690,000 distinct CDR3 sequences in the sample, just under 30% were seen once. Their antigens are not known. Study results and caveats: With TRBV5-6, TRBV5-1 and TRBV20-1 included, about 5 TRBV segments were more frequent in patients than in controls.

Sample: blood. These receptors came from a girl aged 10-17 years with multiple sclerosis.

The chain is built from TRBV20-1 and TRBJ2-7; 8 bases agree with TRBD1. CDR3 length: 19 amino acids. CDR1 DFQATT and CDR2 SNEGSKA come from the germline V gene (reference sequence). The V and J ends lost 2 bases and 0 bases, in that order; junction bases with no gene match: 18. CDR3 residues: CSARQLGDRPDLLSYEQYF. DNA for the CDR3: TGCAGTGCTAGACAACTCGGGGACAGGCCCGATCTACTCTCCTACGAGCAGTACTTC.

The chain has TRBV6-5 and TRBJ2-6; no reliable D call. Deletions cut 3 bases from V and 1 base from J, with 10 bases between. The CDR3 runs 16 residues. Germline V gene data show CDR1 as MNHEY and CDR2 as SVGAGI. DNA for the CDR3: TGTGCCAGCAGTTATTCCGTAGGGTCTGGGGCCAACGTCCTGACTTTC. It encodes CASSYSVGSGANVLTF.

The chain has TRBV3-1 and TRBJ1-2; D call uncertain. Trimming stripped 4 bases from V and 4 bases from J, with 13 bases between. CDR3 length equals 14 residues. CDR1 is LGHDT, CDR2 YNNKEL, per germline (reference sequence). The CDR3 DNA sequence: TGTGCCAGCAGCCTCTCATCTGGAGCCTATGGCTACACCTTC. It is translated as CASSLSSGAYGYTF. Full variable domain (outside the CDR3, taken from reference TRBV3-1 and TRBJ1-2): DTAVSQTPKYLVTQMGNDKSIKCEQNLGHDTMYWYKQDSKKFLKIMFSYNNKELIINETVPNRFSPKSPDKAHLNLHINSLELGDSAVYFCASSLSSGAYGYTFGSGTRLTVV.

This rearrangement joins TRBV5-5 to TRBJ2-1; 10 bases match TRBD2. Germline CDR1 reads SGHKS; CDR2 reads YYEKEE (reference sequence). The V gene end was trimmed by 1 base and the J gene end by 8 bases; junction bases not matched to a gene: 12. The CDR3 contains 17 residues. The CDR3 coding sequence is TGTGCCAGCAGCTTGTATCTAGCGGGGGCCCTAGGGGATGAGCAGTTCTTC. Protein sequence: CASSLYLAGALGDEQFF. Looking up the rest from reference TRBV5-5 and TRBJ2-1 gives the full variable domain: DAGVTQSPTHLIKTRGQQVTLRCSPISGHKSVSWYQQVLGQGPQFIFQYYEKEERGRGNFPDRFSARQFPNYSSELNVNALLLGDSALYLCASSLYLAGALGDEQFFGPGTRLTVL.

The V and J genes are TRBV28 and TRBJ1-5; tentatively, D is TRBD1 (6 bases). The CDR3 totals 16 residues. Germline CDR1 is MDHEN and CDR2 is SYDVKM. V lost 6 bases and J 7 bases, leaving 22 bases between the germline ends. The CDR3 protein is CASSPGAGVSGQPQHF. The CDR3 nucleotides are TGTGCCAGCAGCCCGGGCGCAGGGGTATCGGGGCAGCCCCAGCATTTT.

This clonotype appeared a few times. The rearrangement links TRBV20-1 to TRBJ2-1; D unclear. The CDR3 has 15 residues. V lost 0 bases, J lost 6 bases, and 15 bases lay in between. Germline CDR1 and CDR2: DFQATT and SNEGSKA (reference sequence). CDR3 nucleotide sequence: TGCAGTGCTAGAGATCCGTACGTGGTGAGCAATGAGCAGTTCTTC. Its translation is CSARDPYVVSNEQFF.

The rearrangement uses TRBV10-3 and TRBJ1-2; D is uncertain. The CDR3 loop spans 11 amino acids. The V end was cut by 2 bases, the J end by 6 bases, with 4 bases between. Looked up from germline, CDR1 is ENHRY and CDR2 is SYGVKD. CDR3 residues: CAISEGNGYTF. The CDR3 bases are TGTGCCATCAGTGAGGGAAATGGCTACACCTTC.

The genes are TRBV14 and TRBJ2-3; D is uncertain. Germline loops: CDR1 SGHDN, CDR2 FVKESK. The V end was cut by 4 bases, the J end by 0 bases, with 8 bases between. This CDR3 spans 14 amino acids. The CDR3 region has the DNA TGTGCCAGCAGCCCGACACGGAGCACAGATACGCAGTATTTT. As protein: CASSPTRSTDTQYF.

The rearrangement joins TRBV29-1 to TRBJ2-3, with D uncertain. The CDR3 is 14 amino acids. V was pared by 4 bases and J by 6 bases, with 17 bases between. Germline assignment: CDR1 SQVTM and CDR2 ANQGSEA. CDR3 protein: CSVGFVSRRDTQYF. CDR3 DNA sequence: TGCAGCGTTGGATTTGTCTCCCGGCGGGATACGCAGTATTTT.

This clonotype was detected only once. This chain connects TRBV7-2 to TRBJ2-3; D assignment may be TRBD1 or TRBD2 (6 bases each). Trimming took off 8 bases at V and 6 bases at J, with 15 bases between the two ends. Germline values: CDR1 SGHTA, CDR2 FQGNSA. The CDR3 is 13 amino acids. The DNA of the CDR3 is TGTGCCAGCTCCCCAATAGGGGGGGATACGCAGTATTTT. It translates to CASSPIGGDTQYF.

The chain couples TRBV11-2 to TRBJ1-6; no clear D gene. The length of the CDR3 is 12 residues. Trimming stripped 5 bases from V and 11 bases from J, with 10 bases between. The germline V gene has CDR1 SGHAT and CDR2 FQNNGV. Here the CDR3 reads CASSPEWAPLHF. The CDR3 DNA reads as TGTGCCAGCAGCCCGGAGTGGGCACCCCTCCACTTT. Combining the CDR3 with reference TRBV11-2 and TRBJ1-6 gives the whole variable domain EAGVAQSPRYKIIEKRQSVAFWCNPISGHATLYWYQQILGQGPKLLIQFQNNGVVDDSQLPKDRFSAERLKGVDSTLKIQPAKLEDSAVYLCASSPEWAPLHFGNGTRLTVT.

The CDR3 loop is CASSSQRETQYF. The CDR3 DNA is TGTGCCAGCAGCTCCCAGAGGGAGACCCAGTACTTC. The chain combines TRBV7-2 with TRBJ2-5; no clear D. The CDR3 contains 12 residues. CDR1 and CDR2 from the germline V gene are SGHTA and FQGNSA. V was trimmed by 4 bases and J by 5 bases, leaving 8 bases between them.

Worth noting for this clonotype: Germline and junction disagree at one end, which may indicate a read error. The V gene is TRBV6-5, the J gene TRBJ2-1, with 8 nucleotides matching TRBD1. The CDR3 covers 14 residues. From germline, CDR1 is MNHEY and CDR2 SVGAGI. The DNA for the CDR3 is TGTGCCTGCAGTTCCAACAGGGGGGCCAATGAGCAGTTCTTC. Protein: CACSSNRGANEQFF.

The rearrangement links TRBV29-1 to TRBJ1-2, with unresolved D. The CDR3 sequence is 11 residues long. Between the trimmed V and J ends, which lost 7 bases and 8 bases, there was a span of 14 bases. Germline V gene data show CDR1 as SQVTM and CDR2 as ANQGSEA. As DNA, the CDR3 is TGCAGCGGGGCCTCTGCCTGGGGCTACACCTTC. Amino acids: CSGASAWGYTF.

The V call is TRBV7-9, the J call TRBJ2-3; 8 nucleotides line up with TRBD2. The germline V gene has CDR1 SEHNR and CDR2 FQNEAQ (reference sequence). The CDR3 is 18 residues long. With V trimmed by 4 bases and J by 6 bases, 18 bases remained unmatched. The CDR3 DNA reads as TGTGCCAGCAGCTCACGGCCACTCCCGAGCGGGGGATCGGATACGCAGTATTTT. It specifies CASSSRPLPSGGSDTQYF.

This sequence joins TRBV12-3 or TRBV12-4 and TRBJ2-1, with TRBD2 matching over 8 bases. This CDR3 has 15 amino acids. V trimming: 0 bases; J trimming: 8 bases; junction bases outside the gene matches: 6. The CDR3 bases are TGTGCCAGCAGTTTAGCGCCAGCGGGAGTCTATGAGCAGTTCTTC. This gives the protein CASSLAPAGVYEQFF.

This sequence joins TRBV3-1 and TRBJ1-2; D is uncertain. The CDR3 covers 14 residues. In germline, CDR1 is LGHDT, CDR2 YNNKEL (reference sequence). Trimming stripped 4 bases from V and 6 bases from J, with 15 bases between. The CDR3 reads CASSLRTIPDGYTF. CDR3 nucleotides: TGTGCCAGCAGCCTTAGGACGATACCTGATGGCTACACCTTC.

This clonotype has a count of ten or more. The rearrangement links TRBV10-3 to TRBJ2-3; weak D call: TRBD2 (5 bases). Germline loops: CDR1 ENHRY, CDR2 SYGVKD. Trimming pared 7 bases from V and 0 bases from J, leaving 8 bases between. There are 13 residues in the CDR3. The CDR3 DNA sequence: TGTGCCATCAACGGGATTAGCACAGATACGCAGTATTTT. Translated, it gives CAINGISTDTQYF.

In this sample, this clonotype turned up a few times. This sequence joins TRBV5-6 and TRBJ2-3; 7 nucleotides align to TRBD2. Germline values: CDR1 SGHDT, CDR2 YYEEEE. The CDR3 covers 16 residues. Trimming at V came to 4 bases and at J to 3 bases, leaving 11 bases not matched to a gene. CDR3 in DNA: TGTGCCAGCAGCCACGGCGGGAGAGGCTTAACAGATACGCAGTATTTT. Translated: CASSHGGRGLTDTQYF.

This clonotype was counted only a few times. The chain uses TRBV7-9 and TRBJ2-5; the match to TRBD2 covers 9 bases. The CDR3 spans 17 residues. V dropped 7 bases and J dropped 11; count of bases not matched to a gene: 23. Germline CDR1 is SEHNR and CDR2 is FQNEAQ (reference sequence). This CDR3 reads CASMIKTSGLGVGEQYF. The CDR3 DNA follows: TGTGCCAGCATGATAAAGACTAGCGGCCTGGGGGTAGGGGAGCAGTACTTC.

This clonotype appeared a few times. The rearrangement joins TRBV20-1 to TRBJ2-7; 10 nucleotides align to TRBD2. Germline loops: CDR1 DFQATT, CDR2 SNEGSKA (reference sequence). This CDR3 contains 14 residues. The V segment lost 4 bases and the J segment 3 bases; nucleotides outside the gene matches: 6. CDR3 coding DNA: TGCAGTGCTATATCAACTAGCGGGAACTACGAGCAGTACTTC. Its translation: CSAISTSGNYEQYF.

The V call is TRBV7-6, the J call TRBJ2-7, with 11 bases lining up with TRBD1. This CDR3 spans 15 amino acids. Germline CDR1 and CDR2: SGHVS and FNYEAQ. J lost 2 bases, V lost 5 bases, and 5 bases had no gene match. DNA of the CDR3: TGTGCCAGCAGCGTTGGGACAGGGGGTACCTACGAGCAGTACTTC. Translation gives CASSVGTGGTYEQYF.

The chain has TRBV12-3 or TRBV12-4 and TRBJ1-5; D remains ambiguous. The length of the CDR3 is 15 residues. V was pared by 1 base and J by 4 bases, with 11 bases between. Written as DNA, the CDR3 is TGTGCCAGCAGTTTAGGACTCGTCGCTAATCAGCCCCAGCATTTT. Translated, it gives CASSLGLVANQPQHF.

For this clonotype: At one boundary the junction diverges from the germline segment, which might be a read error. The V call is TRBV27, the J call TRBJ2-7; no definite D call. This CDR3 has 15 amino acids. From germline, CDR1 is MNHEY and CDR2 SMNVEV (reference sequence). The CDR3 region is CAGSSKPHSSYEQYF. DNA for the CDR3: TGTGCCGGCAGTTCTAAGCCCCATAGCTCCTACGAGCAGTACTTC.

The sample holds a few counts of this clonotype. This rearrangement joins TRBV10-3 to TRBJ2-7; 7 bases align to TRBD1. This CDR3 is 13 amino acids long. The germline V gene has CDR1 ENHRY and CDR2 SYGVKD. Germline trimming cut 4 bases from V and 2 bases from J; bases unmatched to any gene: 2. This chain's CDR3 is CAISVDRTYEQYF. The CDR3 DNA sequence: TGTGCCATCAGTGTGGACAGGACCTACGAGCAGTACTTC.

V gene TRBV7-8 combines with J gene TRBJ1-6; unclear D gene. V was cut by 0 bases and J by 0 bases, with 12 bases left in between. CDR3 length: 18 residues. Per germline, CDR1 SGHVS and CDR2 FQNEAQ. CDR3 DNA: TGTGCCAGCAGCTTAGCGCAACAGACGAGCTCCTATAATTCACCCCTCCACTTT. Translation gives CASSLAQQTSSYNSPLHF.

The chain recombines TRBV19 with TRBJ2-6; D is uncertain. This CDR3 is built from 15 residues. Trimming removed 5 bases at V and 1 base at J, with 9 bases between. Germline CDR1 is LNHDA and CDR2 is SQIVND (reference sequence). Here the CDR3 DNA reads TGTGCCAGTAGTGTTTGGGTGTCTGGGGCCAACGTCCTGACTTTC. This gives the protein CASSVWVSGANVLTF.

This clonotype was counted between two and nine times. V and J are TRBV20-1 and TRBJ2-1; possible D gene TRBD2, 6 bases. V lost 1 base and J 8 bases, leaving 15 bases between the germline ends. The CDR3 spans 14 residues. From germline, CDR1 is DFQATT and CDR2 SNEGSKA (reference sequence). Written as DNA, the CDR3 is TGCAGTGCTAGAGCCGGGACTGCCTCTGATGAGCAGTTCTTC. This translates into CSARAGTASDEQFF.

The chain employs TRBV9 and TRBJ1-1; maybe TRBD1 (5 bases). V was pared by 2 bases and J by 0 bases, with 14 bases between. The germline V gene encodes CDR1 SGDLS and CDR2 YYNGEE. This CDR3 is 16 amino acids long. CDR3 sequence reads: CASSVDPTVLNTEAFF. The CDR3 nucleotides read TGTGCCAGCAGCGTGGACCCGACAGTCCTGAACACTGAAGCTTTCTTT.

The chain carries TRBV12-3 or TRBV12-4 and TRBJ2-3; D possibly corresponds to TRBD1 (5 bases). The CDR3 totals 14 residues. Between the trimmed V and J ends, which lost 7 bases and 2 bases, there was a span of 13 bases. CDR3 DNA sequence: TGTGCCAGCACCGTTGGGGCCCCCACAGATACGCAGTATTTT. Protein: CASTVGAPTDTQYF.

V gene TRBV7-2 combines with J gene TRBJ1-2; 8 bases are a match to TRBD1. After removal of 5 bases from V and 6 bases from J, the junction contained 11 bases not matched to a gene. CDR3 length: 15 residues. Germline CDR1 is SGHTA and CDR2 is FQGNSA. DNA for the CDR3: TGTGCCAGCAGCCAGACAGGGGTGGGGGACCATGGCTACACCTTC. It translates to CASSQTGVGDHGYTF. Complete variable domain (other parts from reference TRBV7-2 and TRBJ1-2): GAGVSQSPSNKVTEKGKDVELRCDPISGHTALYWYRQSLGQGLEFLIYFQGNSAPDKSGLPSDRFSAERTGGSVSTLTIQRTQQEDSAVYLCASSQTGVGDHGYTFGSGTRLTVV.